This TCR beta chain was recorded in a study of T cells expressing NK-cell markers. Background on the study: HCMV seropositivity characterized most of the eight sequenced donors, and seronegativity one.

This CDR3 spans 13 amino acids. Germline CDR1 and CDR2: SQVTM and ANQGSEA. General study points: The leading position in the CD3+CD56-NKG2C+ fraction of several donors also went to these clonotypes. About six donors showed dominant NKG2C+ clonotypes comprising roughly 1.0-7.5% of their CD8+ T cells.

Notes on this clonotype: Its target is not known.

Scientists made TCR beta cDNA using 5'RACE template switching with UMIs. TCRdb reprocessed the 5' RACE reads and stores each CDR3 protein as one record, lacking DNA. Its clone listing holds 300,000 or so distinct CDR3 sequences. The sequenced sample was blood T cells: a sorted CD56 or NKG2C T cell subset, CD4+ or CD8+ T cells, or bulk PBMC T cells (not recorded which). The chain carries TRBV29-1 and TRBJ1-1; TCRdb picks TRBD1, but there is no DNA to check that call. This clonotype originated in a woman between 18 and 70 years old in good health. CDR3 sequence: CSVERAVDTEAFF.